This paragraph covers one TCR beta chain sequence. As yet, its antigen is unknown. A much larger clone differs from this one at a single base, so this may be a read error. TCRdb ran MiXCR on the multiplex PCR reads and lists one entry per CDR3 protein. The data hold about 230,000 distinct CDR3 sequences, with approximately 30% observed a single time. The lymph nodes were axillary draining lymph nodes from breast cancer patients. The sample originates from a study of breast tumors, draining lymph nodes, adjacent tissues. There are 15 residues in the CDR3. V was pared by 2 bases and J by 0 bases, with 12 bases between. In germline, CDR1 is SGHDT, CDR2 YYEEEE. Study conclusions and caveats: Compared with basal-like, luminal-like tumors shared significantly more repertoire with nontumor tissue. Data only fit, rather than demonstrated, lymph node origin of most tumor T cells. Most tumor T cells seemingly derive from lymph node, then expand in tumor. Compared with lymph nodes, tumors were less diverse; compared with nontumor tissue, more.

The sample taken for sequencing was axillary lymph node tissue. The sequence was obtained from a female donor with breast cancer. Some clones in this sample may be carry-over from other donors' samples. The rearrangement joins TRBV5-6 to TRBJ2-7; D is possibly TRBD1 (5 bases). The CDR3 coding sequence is TGTGCCAGCAGCTTCAGGGCCCCCTTCTCCTACGAGCAGTACTTC. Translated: CASSFRAPFSYEQYF.